Listed below are T cell receptor beta chains from one sample, sequenced in a study of shared clonotypes between healthy human individuals. Sequencing used immunoSEQ multiplex PCR; TCRdb keeps in-frame clones, though not all of them. The table lists millions of clones, about 95% of them singletons. Sequences were obtained from naive CD8+ T cells sorted from blood. All receptors come from a man between 18 and 29 years old in good health. Both conserved end residues are part of each CDR3. D genes are given only for firm matches. Not all rows give a size; the values are once, few, many and, for expanded clones, a class.

TRBJ1-1	NA	TRBV27	NA	CASRPWTPNTEAFF	TGTGCCAGCAGGCCCTGGACACCGAACACTGAAGCTTTCTTT
TRBJ1-5	NA	TRBV27	TRBD1	CASKRQGSNQPQHF	TGTGCCAGCAAACGACAGGGCTCCAATCAGCCCCAGCATTTT
TRBJ2-1	NA	TRBV11-3	TRBD1	CASSFGTGGWDEQFF	TGTGCCAGCAGCTTCGGCACAGGGGGATGGGATGAGCAGTTCTTC
TRBJ2-5	NA	TRBV5-1	NA	CASKEDLGETQYF	TGCGCCAGCAAGGAGGATCTGGGGGAGACCCAGTACTTC
TRBJ2-2	once	TRBV10-1	NA	CASSDRPGELFF	TGCGCCAGCAGTGACAGGCCCGGGGAGCTGTTTTTT
TRBJ2-1	NA	TRBV6-5	NA	CASSYSRVFGDNEQFF	TGTGCCAGCAGTTACTCCAGGGTATTCGGCGACAATGAGCAGTTCTTC
TRBJ2-7	NA	TRBV9	NA	CASSPEGSYEQYF	TGTGCCAGCAGCCCCGAGGGATCCTACGAGCAGTACTTC
TRBJ2-1	once	TRBV7-9	NA	CASRDLNNEQFF	TGTGCCAGCAGGGATCTTAACAATGAGCAGTTCTTC
TRBJ2-7	NA	TRBV7-8	NA	CASSSVYEQYF	TGTGCCAGCAGCTCCGTCTACGAGCAGTACTTC
TRBJ2-7	NA	TRBV28	NA	CASSTDRRAYEQYF	TGTGCCAGCAGTACTGACCGCAGGGCCTACGAGCAGTACTTC
TRBJ1-6	NA	TRBV14	NA	CASSQDLGSYNSPLHF	TGTGCCAGCAGCCAAGATCTTGGGTCCTATAATTCACCCCTCCACTTT
TRBJ1-4	NA	TRBV25-1	NA	CASSEAGLGEKLFF	TGTGCCAGCAGTGAAGCGGGGTTAGGGGAAAAACTGTTTTTT
TRBJ2-7	NA	TRBV27	NA	CASSLAGRTSYEQYF	TGTGCCAGCAGTTTGGCGGGGCGGACATCCTACGAGCAGTACTTC
TRBJ2-7	NA	TRBV7-6	TRBD1	CASSSGQGLYF	TGTGCCAGCAGCTCAGGACAGGGATTGTACTTC
TRBJ1-1	once	TRBV6-5	TRBD1	CASSSGQENTEAFF	TGTGCCAGCAGTTCGGGACAGGAAAACACTGAAGCTTTCTTT
TRBJ1-2	NA	TRBV19	TRBD1	CASSLGQDFYYGYTF	TGTGCCAGTAGTTTGGGACAGGACTTTTACTATGGCTACACCTTC
TRBJ2-7	NA	TRBV13	NA	CASSLGRRAYEQYF	TGTGCCAGCAGCTTAGGGCGGAGGGCCTACGAGCAGTACTTC
TRBJ2-7	NA	TRBV28	NA	CAVQEGIPTNEQYF	TGTGCCGTTCAGGAAGGGATACCTACGAACGAGCAGTACTTC
TRBJ2-3	once	TRBV6-1	NA	CASSEATIGGSTDTQYF	TGTGCCAGCAGTGAAGCGACGATTGGGGGAAGTACAGATACGCAGTATTTT
TRBJ2-7	NA	TRBV6-1	TRBD1	CASSPVGTGGVEQYF	TGTGCCAGCAGCCCCGTGGGGACAGGGGGCGTCGAGCAGTACTTC
TRBJ1-2	once	TRBV30	NA	CAWSGLSGGKYNYGYTF	TGTGCCTGGAGCGGCCTCTCTGGAGGGAAATATAACTATGGCTACACCTTC
TRBJ2-1	NA	TRBV6-4	NA	CASSDSAENSKGEQFF	TGTGCCAGCAGTGACTCGGCAGAAAATTCGAAGGGTGAGCAGTTCTTC
TRBJ2-1	NA	TRBV6-4	NA	CASSDGSPGNEQFF	TGTGCCAGCAGTGACGGGTCGCCCGGCAATGAGCAGTTCTTC
TRBJ1-6	NA	TRBV27	NA	CASSLKGSSYNSPLHF	TGTGCCAGCAGCCTAAAAGGGAGCTCCTATAATTCACCCCTCCACTTT
TRBJ2-7	NA	TRBV11-2	NA	CASSLGDEQYF	TGTGCCAGCAGCCTCGGGGACGAGCAGTACTTC
TRBJ1-3	NA	TRBV5-6	TRBD1	CASSLRGPGNTIYF	TGTGCCAGCAGCCTCAGGGGGCCTGGAAACACCATATATTTT
TRBJ1-1	NA	TRBV27	NA	CASLLVNTEAFF	TGTGCCAGTCTTTTGGTGAACACTGAAGCTTTCTTT
TRBJ1-2	NA	TRBV4-3	NA	CASSQDRGSFNGYTF	TGCGCCAGCAGCCAAGATCGTGGATCGTTTAATGGCTACACCTTC
TRBJ2-7	NA	TRBV6-4	TRBD2	CASSFRTSGSYEQYF	TGTGCCAGCAGCTTTAGGACTAGCGGGAGTTACGAGCAGTACTTC
TRBJ1-2	NA	TRBV18	NA	CASSPAGAAEGYTF	TGTGCCAGCTCACCAGCAGGGGCCGCTGAGGGCTACACCTTC
TRBJ2-1	NA	TRBV25-1	TRBD1	CASSEYTDRGPFF	TGTGCCAGCAGTGAATATACTGACAGGGGGCCCTTCTTC
TRBJ1-6	NA	TRBV30	TRBD1	CAWSPGQGVNSPLHF	TGTGCCTGGAGTCCTGGACAGGGAGTTAATTCACCCCTCCACTTT
TRBJ2-5	once	TRBV19	NA	CASSPRLGTQYF	TGTGCCAGTAGTCCCCGTTTGGGGACCCAGTACTTC